The text below deals with one T cell receptor (beta chain). In the original processing: Reference gene primer amplification gave estimated nucleated cell counts. Clones were read by immunoSEQ multiplex PCR, and TCRdb kept only the in-frame ones, dropping some. That table supplies the V and J calls and clone size; D and trimming were determined from the DNA. The sample consists of 200,000 to 250,000 clones, roughly four fifths of them appearing once. The data derive from a study of blood T cell repertoires in COVID-19. As for the study in general: Researchers got acute and convalescent COVID-19 samples from the United States, Italy and Spain. PBMCs, B-cell-depleted T cells, or T cells provided the cDNA or gDNA that made up the material.

The V end was cut by 5 bases, the J end by 5 bases, with 20 bases between. CDR1 and CDR2 from the germline V gene are KGHDR and SFDVKD. The CDR3 runs to 16 residues. The rearrangement joins TRBV24-1 to TRBJ2-5, with D perhaps TRBD1 (6 bases). The TCR was taken from a woman aged 40 to 55 with acute or convalescent COVID-19. The material sequenced was peripheral blood. In DNA form, the CDR3 reads TGTGCCACCAGTGGGTTTAAAGTAGGGGGAAGGGAGACCCAGTACTTC. Amino acid sequence: CATSGFKVGGRETQYF.